Listed here is a single T cell receptor beta chain. Germline assignment: CDR1 SEHNR and CDR2 FQNEAQ (reference sequence). The CDR3 consists of 14 residues. V lost 5 bases and J lost 7; bases outside the gene matches: 6. The entry originates in a study of blood T cell repertoires in COVID-19. Whole-study context: From the United States, Italy and Spain came samples of acute and convalescent COVID-19. Nucleic acid was either cDNA or gDNA, and it came from T cells, B-cell-depleted T cells, or PBMCs.

Assay: immunoSEQ multiplex PCR; the TCRdb copy retains only in-frame clones and omits some. Of about 100,000 clones listed, more than 70% are singletons. The rearrangement joins TRBV7-9 to TRBJ1-4, with 8 nucleotides matching TRBD1. The sequencing sample was made of peripheral blood. This TCR was recovered from a woman in her sixties or seventies in a cohort sampled during active or convalescent COVID-19. In DNA, the CDR3 is TGTGCCAGCAGCCCGGGACAGGCTAGTGAAAAACTGTTTTTT. Residues: CASSPGQASEKLFF. Supplemented by reference TRBV7-9 and TRBJ1-4, the full variable domain reads DTGVSQNPRHKITKRGQNVTFRCDPISEHNRLYWYRQTLGQGPEFLTYFQNEAQLEKSRLLSDRFSAERPKGSFSTLEIQRTEQGDSAMYLCASSPGQASEKLFFGSGTQLSVL.